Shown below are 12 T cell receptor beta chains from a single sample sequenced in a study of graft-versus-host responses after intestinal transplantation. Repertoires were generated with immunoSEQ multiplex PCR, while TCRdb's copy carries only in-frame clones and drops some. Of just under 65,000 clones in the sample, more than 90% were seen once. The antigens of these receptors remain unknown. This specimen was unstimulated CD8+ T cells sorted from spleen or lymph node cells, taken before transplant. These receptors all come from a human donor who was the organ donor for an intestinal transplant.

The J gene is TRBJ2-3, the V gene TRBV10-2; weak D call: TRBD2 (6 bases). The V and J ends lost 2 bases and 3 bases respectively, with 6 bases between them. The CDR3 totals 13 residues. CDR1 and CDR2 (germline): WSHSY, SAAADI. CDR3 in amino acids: CASSERETDTQYF. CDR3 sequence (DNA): TGCGCCAGCAGTGAGCGGGAGACAGATACGCAGTATTTT.

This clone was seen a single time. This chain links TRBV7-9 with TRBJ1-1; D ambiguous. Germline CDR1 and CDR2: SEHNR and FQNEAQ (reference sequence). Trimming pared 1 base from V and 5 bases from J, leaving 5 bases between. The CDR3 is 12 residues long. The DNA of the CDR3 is TGTGCCAGCAGCTTAGGGACTACTGAAGCTTTCTTT. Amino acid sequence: CASSLGTTEAFF.

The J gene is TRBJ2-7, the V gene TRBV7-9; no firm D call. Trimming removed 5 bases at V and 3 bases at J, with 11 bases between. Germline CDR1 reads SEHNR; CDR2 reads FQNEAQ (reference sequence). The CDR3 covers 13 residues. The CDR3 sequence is CASSRGTYYEQYF. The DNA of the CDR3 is TGTGCCAGCAGCCGCGGAACCTACTACGAGCAGTACTTC.

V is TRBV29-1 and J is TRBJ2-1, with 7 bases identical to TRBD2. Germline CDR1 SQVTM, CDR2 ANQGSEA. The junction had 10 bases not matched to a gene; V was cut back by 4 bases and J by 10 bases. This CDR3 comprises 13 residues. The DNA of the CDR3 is TGCAGCGTTGTAAGCGGGAATTTACAGGAGCAGTTCTTC. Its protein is CSVVSGNLQEQFF.

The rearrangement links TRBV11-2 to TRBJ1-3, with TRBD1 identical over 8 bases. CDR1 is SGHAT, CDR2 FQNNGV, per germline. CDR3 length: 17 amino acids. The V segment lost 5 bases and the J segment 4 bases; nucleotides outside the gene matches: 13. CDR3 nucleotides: TGTGCCAGCAGCCTTACCCCCGGGACAGGCGCCGGAAACACCATATATTTT. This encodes CASSLTPGTGAGNTIYF.

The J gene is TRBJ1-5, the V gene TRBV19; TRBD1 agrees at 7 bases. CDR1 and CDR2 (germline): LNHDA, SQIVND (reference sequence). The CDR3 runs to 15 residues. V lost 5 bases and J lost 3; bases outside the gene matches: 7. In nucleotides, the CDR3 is TGTGCCAGTAGTGTCCGGGACAGTTACAATCAGCCCCAGCATTTT. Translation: CASSVRDSYNQPQHF.

The CDR3 bases are TGTGCCAGCACCTCGATGGGACTGCTTAATCAGCCCCAGCATTTT. Protein sequence: CASTSMGLLNQPQHF. V gene TRBV28 combines with J gene TRBJ1-5, with D possibly TRBD1 on 5 matching bases. This CDR3 is 15 amino acids long. Trimming took off 7 bases at V and 4 bases at J, with 17 bases between the two ends. From germline, CDR1 is MDHEN and CDR2 SYDVKM.

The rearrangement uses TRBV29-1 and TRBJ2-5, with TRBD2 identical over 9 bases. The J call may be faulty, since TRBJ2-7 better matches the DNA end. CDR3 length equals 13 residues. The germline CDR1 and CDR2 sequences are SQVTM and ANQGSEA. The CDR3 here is CSVRGLAFYEQYF. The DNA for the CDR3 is TGCAGCGTCCGCGGACTAGCGTTCTACGAGCAGTACTTC.

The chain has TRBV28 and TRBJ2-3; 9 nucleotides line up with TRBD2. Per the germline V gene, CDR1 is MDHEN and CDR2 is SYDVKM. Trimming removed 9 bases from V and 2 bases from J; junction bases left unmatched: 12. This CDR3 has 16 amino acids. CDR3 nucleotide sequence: TGTGCCAGTTGGGGGGGACTAGCATGGTTCACAGATACGCAGTATTTT. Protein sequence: CASWGGLAWFTDTQYF.

CDR3 region: CASSLTSGSKNEQFF. The CDR3 coding sequence is TGTGCCAGCAGCCTGACTAGCGGGAGTAAAAATGAGCAGTTCTTC. V gene TRBV7-3 combines with J gene TRBJ2-1; TRBD2 agrees at 12 bases. The J segment lost 7 bases and the V segment lost 5 bases, leaving 6 bases of the junction unmatched. The germline V gene encodes CDR1 SGHTA and CDR2 FQGTGA. This CDR3 spans 15 amino acids. Looking up the rest from reference TRBV7-3 and TRBJ2-1 gives the full variable domain: GAGVSQTPSNKVTEKGKYVELRCDPISGHTALYWYRQSLGQGPEFLIYFQGTGAADDSGLPNDRFFAVRPEGSVSTLKIQRTERGDSAVYLCASSLTSGSKNEQFFGPGTRLTVL.

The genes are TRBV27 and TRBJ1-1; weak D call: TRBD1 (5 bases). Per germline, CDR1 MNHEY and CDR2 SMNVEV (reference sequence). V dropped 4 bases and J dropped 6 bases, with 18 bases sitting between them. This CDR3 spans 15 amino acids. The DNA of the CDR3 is TGTGCCAGCAGTTCATGGCAGGGAACTGAGGCTGAAGCTTTCTTT. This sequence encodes CASSSWQGTEAEAFF.

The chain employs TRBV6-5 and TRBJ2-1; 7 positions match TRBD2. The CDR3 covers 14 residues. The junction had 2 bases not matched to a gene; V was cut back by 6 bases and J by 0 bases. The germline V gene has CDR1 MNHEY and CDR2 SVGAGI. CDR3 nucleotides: TGTGCCAGCAGCCTAGCGGCCTCCTACAATGAGCAGTTCTTC. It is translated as CASSLAASYNEQFF.